Listed below are T cell receptor beta chains from one sample, sequenced in a study of T cell responses to AZD1222 COVID-19 vaccine. Produced via immunoSEQ multiplex PCR; TCRdb's table is partial and in-frame only. The table records 150,000 to 200,000 clones, roughly 92% of them present only once. The starting material was peripheral blood, obtained on day 0 of AZD1222 vaccination. Receptors were obtained from an adult in good health. The CDR3 runs from the conserved cysteine through the conserved F or W. The D gene is left open where the match is weak. Size is stated for part of the rows, as once, few or many counts, or as a class when the clone is expanded.

size	V	length	J	D	CDR3	DNA
.	TRBV5-5	14	TRBJ1-6	.	CASSSRDSNSPLHF	TGTGCCAGCAGCTCCAGGGACTCTAATTCACCCCTCCACTTT
.	TRBV12-3/TRBV12-4	12	TRBJ2-1	.	CASSFGGNEQFF	TGTGCCAGCAGTTTTGGGGGGAATGAGCAGTTCTTC
.	TRBV7-9	18	TRBJ2-1	.	CASSLEGRGTHSYNEQFF	TGTGCCAGCAGCTTAGAGGGGCGCGGGACCCACTCCTACAATGAGCAGTTCTTC
.	TRBV19	17	TRBJ2-3	TRBD2	CASSNPPSGRTTDTQYF	TGTGCCAGTAGTAATCCCCCTAGCGGGAGGACCACAGATACGCAGTATTTT
.	TRBV20-1	14	TRBJ2-7	.	CSASIRSTTYEQYF	TGCAGTGCTAGTATAAGGTCAACTACCTACGAGCAGTACTTC
.	TRBV5-1	17	TRBJ1-1	TRBD1	CASSPLNSGTAYTEAFF	TGCGCCAGCAGCCCTCTTAATTCCGGGACAGCTTACACTGAAGCTTTCTTT
once	TRBV27	15	TRBJ1-4	.	CASSKNGGDNEKLFF	TGTGCCAGCAGCAAAAATGGCGGCGATAATGAAAAACTGTTTTTT
.	TRBV27	14	TRBJ2-7	TRBD1	CASSPGTGGFEQYF	TGTGCCAGTTCTCCCGGGACAGGGGGCTTCGAGCAGTACTTC
.	TRBV5-1	12	TRBJ2-7	.	CASSLVGHEQYF	TGCGCCAGCAGCTTGGTGGGGCACGAGCAGTACTTC
.	TRBV21-1	17	TRBJ1-6	.	CASSTRIRESHNSPLHF	TGTGCCAGCAGTACCCGTATCAGGGAATCCCATAATTCACCCCTCCACTTT
many	TRBV4-1	14	TRBJ1-1	.	CASSLEGMGLEAFF	TGCGCCAGCAGCCTAGAGGGGATGGGACTTGAAGCTTTCTTT
.	TRBV10-3	14	TRBJ1-2	.	CAISESGAAYGYTF	TGTGCCATCAGTGAGTCGGGGGCAGCCTATGGCTACACCTTC
.	TRBV7-6	13	TRBJ1-1	.	CASSQGQKVEAFF	TGTGCCAGCAGCCAGGGCCAAAAGGTGGAAGCTTTCTTT
.	TRBV30	14	TRBJ2-3	.	CAWSVGGSGDTQYF	TGTGCCTGGAGTGTGGGGGGTAGTGGAGATACGCAGTATTTT
.	TRBV6-6	15	TRBJ2-1	TRBD2	CASSYRTSGYNEQFF	TGTGCCAGCAGTTACCGAACTAGCGGGTACAATGAGCAGTTCTTC
.	TRBV6-5	13	TRBJ1-1	.	CASSPGGGTEAFF	TGTGCCAGCAGCCCCGGGGGGGGGACTGAAGCTTTCTTT
.	TRBV7-2	16	TRBJ2-2	.	CASSLAALVGSGELFF	TGTGCCAGCAGCTTAGCGGCGCTAGTGGGTTCCGGGGAGCTGTTTTTT
.	TRBV18	16	TRBJ2-7	TRBD1	CASSHNRDRSSYEQYF	TGTGCCAGCTCACATAACCGGGACAGGAGCTCCTACGAGCAGTACTTC
.	TRBV18	17	TRBJ2-5	.	CASSPLVNGRGVETQYF	TGTGCCAGCTCACCACTAGTCAACGGGAGAGGGGTGGAGACCCAGTACTTC
.	TRBV19	12	TRBJ1-5	.	CASRLEGRSQHF	TGTGCCAGTAGGTTGGAGGGACGAAGCCAGCATTTT
.	TRBV30	10	TRBJ1-2	.	CAWGEGGYTF	TGTGCCTGGGGGGAAGGAGGCTACACCTTC
.	TRBV5-4	15	TRBJ1-2	TRBD1	CASSPGTVFDYGYTF	TGTGCCAGCAGCCCTGGGACAGTCTTCGACTATGGCTACACCTTC
.	TRBV15	13	TRBJ2-5	.	CATSRDIQETQYF	TGTGCCACCAGCAGAGACATTCAAGAGACCCAGTACTTC
once	TRBV29-1	17	TRBJ2-3	TRBD2	CSVEGPGAGVETDTQYF	TGCAGCGTTGAAGGTCCCGGGGCGGGGGTTGAAACAGATACGCAGTATTTT
.	TRBV12-3/TRBV12-4	13	TRBJ1-1	.	CASSVGPNTEAFF	TGTGCCAGCAGTGTAGGCCCAAACACTGAAGCTTTCTTT
.	TRBV7-2	14	TRBJ1-2	TRBD1	CASSSGQGDDGYTF	TGTGCCAGCAGCTCGGGACAGGGGGACGATGGCTACACCTTC
.	TRBV5-1	16	TRBJ2-5	.	CASSETNGGRWETQYF	TGCGCCAGCAGCGAAACGAACGGGGGGCGCTGGGAGACCCAGTACTTC
few	TRBV5-1	14	TRBJ1-4	.	CASSLTGANEKLFF	TGCGCCAGCAGCTTGACAGGAGCTAATGAAAAACTGTTTTTT
.	TRBV9	15	TRBJ1-2	.	CASSGATGFGYGYTF	TGTGCCAGCAGCGGGGCGACAGGATTCGGCTATGGCTACACCTTC
.	TRBV5-1	14	TRBJ2-5	.	CASSLGAVGQTQYF	TGCGCCAGCAGCTTAGGAGCGGTGGGGCAGACCCAGTACTTC
.	TRBV18	14	TRBJ1-2	.	CASSPAGRSYGYTF	TGTGCCAGCTCACCAGCGGGACGGAGCTATGGCTACACCTTC
.	TRBV12-3/TRBV12-4	12	TRBJ1-2	.	CASSTQGYGYTF	TGTGCCAGCAGTACCCAGGGTTATGGCTACACCTTC
.	TRBV2	13	TRBJ1-1	.	CASTARGYTEAFF	TGTGCCAGCACTGCTCGGGGTTACACTGAAGCTTTCTTT